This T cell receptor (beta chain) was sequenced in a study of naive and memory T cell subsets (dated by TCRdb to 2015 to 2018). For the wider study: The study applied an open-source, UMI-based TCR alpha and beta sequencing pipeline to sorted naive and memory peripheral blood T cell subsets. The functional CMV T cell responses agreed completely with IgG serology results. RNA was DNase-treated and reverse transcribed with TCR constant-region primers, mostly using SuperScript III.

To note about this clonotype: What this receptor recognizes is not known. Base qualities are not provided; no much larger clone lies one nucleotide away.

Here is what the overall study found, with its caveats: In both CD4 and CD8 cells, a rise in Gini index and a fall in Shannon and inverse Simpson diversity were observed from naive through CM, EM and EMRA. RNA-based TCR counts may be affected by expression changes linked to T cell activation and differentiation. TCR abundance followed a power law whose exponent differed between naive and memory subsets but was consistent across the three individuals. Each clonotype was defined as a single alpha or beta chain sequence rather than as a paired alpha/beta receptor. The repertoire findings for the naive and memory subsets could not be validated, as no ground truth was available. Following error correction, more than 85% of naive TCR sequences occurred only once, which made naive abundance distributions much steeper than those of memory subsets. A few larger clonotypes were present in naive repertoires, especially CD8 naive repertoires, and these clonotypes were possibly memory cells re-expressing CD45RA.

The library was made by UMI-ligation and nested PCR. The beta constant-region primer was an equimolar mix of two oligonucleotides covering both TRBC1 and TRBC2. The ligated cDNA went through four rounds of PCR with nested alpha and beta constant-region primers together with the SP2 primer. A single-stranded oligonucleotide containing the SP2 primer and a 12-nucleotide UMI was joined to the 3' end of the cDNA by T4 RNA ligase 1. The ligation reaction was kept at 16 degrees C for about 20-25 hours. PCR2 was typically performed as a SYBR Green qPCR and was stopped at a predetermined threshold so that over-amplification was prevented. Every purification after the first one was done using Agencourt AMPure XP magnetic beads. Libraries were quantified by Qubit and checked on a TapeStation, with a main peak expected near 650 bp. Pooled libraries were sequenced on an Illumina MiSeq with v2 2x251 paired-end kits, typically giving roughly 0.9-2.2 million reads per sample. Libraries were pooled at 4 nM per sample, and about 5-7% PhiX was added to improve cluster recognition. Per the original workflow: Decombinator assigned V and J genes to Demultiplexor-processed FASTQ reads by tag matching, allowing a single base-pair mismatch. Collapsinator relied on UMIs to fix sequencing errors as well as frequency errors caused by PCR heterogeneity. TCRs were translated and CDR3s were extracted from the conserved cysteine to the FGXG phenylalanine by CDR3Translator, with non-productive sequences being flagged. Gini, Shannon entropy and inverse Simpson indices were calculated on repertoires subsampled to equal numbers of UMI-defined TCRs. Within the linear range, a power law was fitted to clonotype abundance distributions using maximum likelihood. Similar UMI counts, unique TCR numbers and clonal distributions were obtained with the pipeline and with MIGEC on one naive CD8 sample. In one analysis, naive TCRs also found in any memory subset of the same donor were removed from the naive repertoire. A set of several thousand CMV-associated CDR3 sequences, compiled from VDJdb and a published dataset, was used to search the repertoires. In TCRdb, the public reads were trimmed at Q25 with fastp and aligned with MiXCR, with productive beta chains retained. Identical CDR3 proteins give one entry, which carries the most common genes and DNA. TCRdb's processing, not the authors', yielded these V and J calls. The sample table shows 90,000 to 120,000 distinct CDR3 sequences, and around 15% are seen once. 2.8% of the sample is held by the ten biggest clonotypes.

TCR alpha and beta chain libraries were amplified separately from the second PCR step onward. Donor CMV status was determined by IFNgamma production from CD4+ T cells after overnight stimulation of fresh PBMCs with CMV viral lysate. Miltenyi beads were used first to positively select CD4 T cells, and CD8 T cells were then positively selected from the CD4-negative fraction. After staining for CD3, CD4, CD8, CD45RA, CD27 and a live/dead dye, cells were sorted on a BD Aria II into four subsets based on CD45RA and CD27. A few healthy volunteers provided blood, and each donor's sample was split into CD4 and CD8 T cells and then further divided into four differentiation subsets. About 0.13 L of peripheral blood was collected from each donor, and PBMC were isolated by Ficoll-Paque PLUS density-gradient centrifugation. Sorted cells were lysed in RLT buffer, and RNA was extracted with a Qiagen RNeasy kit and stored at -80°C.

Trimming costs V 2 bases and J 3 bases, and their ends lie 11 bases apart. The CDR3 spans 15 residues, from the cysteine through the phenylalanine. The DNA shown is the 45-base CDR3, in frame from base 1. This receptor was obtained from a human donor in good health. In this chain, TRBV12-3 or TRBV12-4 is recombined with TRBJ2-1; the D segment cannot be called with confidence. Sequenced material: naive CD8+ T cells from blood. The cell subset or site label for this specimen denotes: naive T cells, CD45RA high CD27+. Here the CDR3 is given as CASSLRLDFYNEQFF. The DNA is TGTGCCAGCAGTTTAAGACTGGATTTCTACAATGAGCAGTTCTTC.